This T cell receptor (beta chain) was captured by sequencing in a study of T cell responses to AZD1222 COVID-19 vaccine. Findings and caveats of the study: Just a handful of AZD1222 recipients tested seropositive at baseline. Spike-specific TCR breadth and depth were elevated following two AZD1222 doses.

Concerning this clone itself: The antigen is unknown.

This table comes from immunoSEQ multiplex PCR, and its TCRdb copy is limited to in-frame clones, with some not included. The sample lists approximately 50,000 clones, 80% to 90% seen once, with 5.5% to 8% in the top ten. The receptor comes from an adult who received the AZD1222 COVID-19 vaccine. The source material was peripheral blood, sampled 28 days after the second AZD1222 dose.

The CDR3 protein is CASSGLGGVGYGYTF. In DNA form, the CDR3 reads TGTGCCAGCAGCGGACTTGGGGGGGTAGGCTATGGCTACACCTTC. V gene TRBV28 combines with J gene TRBJ1-2, with a possible D match to TRBD1 (5 bases). Between the trimmed V and J ends, which lost 6 bases and 4 bases, there was a span of 18 bases. The CDR3 is 15 amino acids. Germline V gene data show CDR1 as MDHEN and CDR2 as SYDVKM.